The entry below describes one T cell receptor (beta chain). V was clipped by 3 bases and J by 4 bases; unmatched bases: 7. Germline loops: CDR1 LGHNT, CDR2 FRNRAP. This CDR3 is 16 amino acids long. The data belong to a study of blood T cell repertoires in COVID-19. About the research overall: The study drew acute and convalescent COVID-19 samples from the United States, Italy and Spain. T cells, B-cell-depleted T cells, or PBMCs provided the cDNA or gDNA that served as material.

Original methodology: Reference gene primer amplification gave estimated nucleated cell counts. Some clones are missing from TCRdb's copy, which holds only in-frame ones; the method was immunoSEQ multiplex PCR. V and J calls plus clone size are reproduced from that table; the DNA served to infer D and trimming. The sample lists some 42,000 clones, approximately 90% seen once, with 8.5% to 10% in the top ten. The clonotype originates from a young man with active or convalescent COVID-19. V gene TRBV12-5 combines with J gene TRBJ2-2, with 8 bases identical to TRBD2. Material for sequencing was peripheral blood. This CDR3 reads CASGFGRGDPTGELFF. CDR3 DNA: TGTGCTAGTGGTTTTGGGCGGGGGGACCCCACCGGGGAGCTGTTTTTT.